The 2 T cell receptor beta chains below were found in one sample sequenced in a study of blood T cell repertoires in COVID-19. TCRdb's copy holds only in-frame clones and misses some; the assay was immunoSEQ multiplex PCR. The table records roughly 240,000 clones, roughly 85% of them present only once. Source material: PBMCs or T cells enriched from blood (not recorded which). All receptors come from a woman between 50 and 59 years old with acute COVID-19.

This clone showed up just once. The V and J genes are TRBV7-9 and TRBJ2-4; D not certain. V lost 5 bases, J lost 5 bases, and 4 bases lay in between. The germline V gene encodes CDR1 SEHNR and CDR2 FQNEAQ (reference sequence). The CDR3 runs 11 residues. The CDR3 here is CASSAQNIQYF. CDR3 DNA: TGTGCCAGCAGCGCGCAAAACATTCAGTACTTC.

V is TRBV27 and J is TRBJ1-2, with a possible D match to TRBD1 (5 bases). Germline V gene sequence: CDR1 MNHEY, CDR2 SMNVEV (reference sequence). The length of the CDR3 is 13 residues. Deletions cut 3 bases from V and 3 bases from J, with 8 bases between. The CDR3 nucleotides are TGTGCCAGCAGTTTGTCGGGGGACTATGGCTACACCTTC. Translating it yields CASSLSGDYGYTF.